Shown below are 32 T cell receptor beta chains from a single sample sequenced in a study of blood T cell repertoires in COVID-19. The table came from immunoSEQ multiplex PCR; TCRdb's copy has only in-frame clones and leaves some out. The data hold 400,000 to 450,000 clones, with approximately 90% observed a single time. The source material was peripheral blood. These receptors came from a woman between 40 and 55 years old with COVID-19, enrolled during active disease.

The CDR3, as DNA: TGTGCCAGCAGACCCCGTGGAGCAGCGAACACTGAAGCTTTCTTT. It translates to CASRPRGAANTEAFF. This chain joins TRBV6-5 and TRBJ1-1, with D uncertain. Deletions cut 6 bases from V and 1 base from J, with 15 bases between. This CDR3 comprises 15 residues. Looked up from germline, CDR1 is MNHEY and CDR2 is SVGAGI.

The rearrangement uses TRBV5-1 and TRBJ1-2; 7 bases are a match to TRBD1. In germline, CDR1 is SGHRS, CDR2 YFSETQ. The V gene end was trimmed by 1 base and the J gene end by 4 bases; junction bases not matched to a gene: 4. The CDR3 is 14 amino acids. The CDR3 is CASSLTDRSYGYTF. The CDR3 DNA sequence: TGCGCCAGCAGCTTGACGGACAGGTCCTATGGCTACACCTTC.

The rearrangement joins TRBV4-3 to TRBJ2-3; the D is unclear. Germline V gene lookup returns CDR1 LGHNA and CDR2 YSLEER. Between the trimmed V and J ends, which lost 1 base and 5 bases, there was a span of 4 bases. The CDR3 sequence is 12 residues long. The CDR3 coding sequence is TGCGCCAGCAGCCAAGCCGGAGATACGCAGTATTTT. As protein: CASSQAGDTQYF.

V and J are TRBV4-1 and TRBJ2-1, with 9 bases that match TRBD1. The trim removed 2 bases at V and 0 bases at J, leaving 2 bases unmatched. The CDR3 has 16 amino acids. Germline V lookup: CDR1 MGHRA, CDR2 YSYEKL. The chain's CDR3 is CASSQRQGVSYNEQFF. The CDR3 DNA is TGCGCCAGCAGCCAACGACAGGGGGTCTCCTACAATGAGCAGTTCTTC.

This clone was seen once. This chain connects TRBV28 to TRBJ2-1; 10 positions agree with TRBD2. Germline values: CDR1 MDHEN, CDR2 SYDVKM. The CDR3 runs 16 residues. V dropped 7 bases and J dropped 3; count of bases not matched to a gene: 9. CDR3: CASIPSLAGNYNEQFF. The CDR3 coding sequence is TGTGCCAGCATCCCCTCACTAGCGGGGAACTACAATGAGCAGTTCTTC.

CDR3 sequence (DNA): TGTGCCAGCAGTTTAGGGACTAGCGGGAACCGCGAGCAGTACTTC. Translating it yields CASSLGTSGNREQYF. The chain links TRBV28 to TRBJ2-7, with 13 nucleotides matching TRBD2. CDR1 is MDHEN, CDR2 SYDVKM, per germline. CDR3 length: 15 amino acids. V gave up 2 bases and J gave up 6 bases; unmatched junction bases: 4.

This clone appeared a single time. The chain uses TRBV28 and TRBJ2-7; D perhaps matches TRBD2 (6 bases). This CDR3 comprises 13 residues. Germline V gene data show CDR1 as MDHEN and CDR2 as SYDVKM. V lost 7 bases, J lost 2 bases, and 12 bases lay in between. The CDR3 here is CASTKAGTYEQYF. In DNA, the CDR3 is TGTGCCAGCACCAAGGCGGGGACCTACGAGCAGTACTTC.

The J gene is TRBJ2-5, the V gene TRBV4-3, with 7 positions matching TRBD1. Germline-derived CDR1 and CDR2 are LGHNA and YSLEER. Trimming at V came to 3 bases and at J to 3 bases, leaving 4 bases not matched to a gene. The CDR3 totals 14 residues. The chain's CDR3 is CASSHNRGEETQYF. The CDR3 DNA reads as TGCGCCAGCAGCCACAACAGGGGTGAAGAGACCCAGTACTTC.

This chain links TRBV2 with TRBJ2-1; TRBD1 matches at 11 bases. The V and J ends lost 10 bases and 0 bases, in that order; junction bases with no gene match: 14. Germline CDR1 SNHLY, CDR2 FYNNEI. The CDR3 is made up of 18 amino acids. CDR3 amino acids: CAIGDRGAKNNSYNEQFF. The CDR3 coding sequence is TGTGCCATCGGGGACAGGGGGGCAAAGAACAACTCCTACAATGAGCAGTTCTTC.

V and J are TRBV25-1 and TRBJ1-2; maybe TRBD1 (5 bases). The CDR3 is made up of 15 amino acids. V shed 1 base and J shed 2 bases, with 11 bases lying between them. Germline V gives CDR1 MGHDK, CDR2 SYGVNS. CDR3 nucleotide sequence: TGTGCCAGCAGTGAATTGACACAGGTGAACTATGGCTACACCTTC. It codes for CASSELTQVNYGYTF.

This clone is a singleton in its sample. The rearrangement uses TRBV12-5 and TRBJ1-1; 9 bases agree with TRBD1. There are 14 residues in the CDR3. The junction had 11 bases not matched to a gene; V was cut back by 11 bases and J by 4 bases. CDR1 is LGHNT, CDR2 FRNRAP, per germline. The CDR3 nucleotides are TGTGCTTATTCGTCGGGACAGGGTGGCACTGAAGCTTTCTTT. Translated, it gives CAYSSGQGGTEAFF. Full variable domain (remainder filled in from reference TRBV12-5 and TRBJ1-1): DARVTQTPRHKVTEMGQEVTMRCQPILGHNTVFWYRQTMMQGLELLAYFRNRAPLDDSGMPKDRFSAEMPDATLATLKIQPSEPRDSAVYFCAYSSGQGGTEAFFGQGTRLTVV.

This clone has just a few counts. The chain is built from TRBV19 and TRBJ1-3; no definite D call. The CDR3 is 15 residues long. The V end lost 7 bases, the J end lost 5 bases, and 18 bases lay between the germline ends. The germline V gene encodes CDR1 LNHDA and CDR2 SQIVND (reference sequence). In DNA form, the CDR3 reads TGTGCCAGTATCCCTTCCGGTAGAATTCGAAACACCATATATTTT. Translating it yields CASIPSGRIRNTIYF.

The V call is TRBV6-1, the J call TRBJ1-5; D gene uncertain. The CDR3 runs 13 residues. V was pared by 3 bases and J by 14 bases, with 17 bases between. Germline CDR1 reads MNHNS; CDR2 reads SASEGT. In DNA form, the CDR3 reads TGTGCCAGCAGTGACACGTTACTTAATGAAAAGCATTTT. The encoded protein is CASSDTLLNEKHF.

The chain has TRBV19 and TRBJ1-6; possible D gene TRBD1, 5 bases. V was pared by 4 bases and J by 7 bases, with 8 bases between. The CDR3 is 13 residues long. The germline V gene has CDR1 LNHDA and CDR2 SQIVND (reference sequence). CDR3 residues: CASSSDSNSPLHF. The CDR3 DNA reads as TGTGCCAGTAGTAGTGACAGCAATTCACCCCTCCACTTT.

This chain joins TRBV27 and TRBJ1-2; 7 nucleotides align to TRBD1. The CDR3 runs 11 residues. Germline values: CDR1 MNHEY, CDR2 SMNVEV (reference sequence). V lost 4 bases and J lost 12; bases outside the gene matches: 5. The CDR3 is CASSSGGSDTF. The CDR3 bases are TGTGCCAGCAGTTCAGGGGGGTCAGACACCTTC.

The chain carries TRBV27 and TRBJ2-1; TRBD2 is a possible D gene (5 bases). The CDR3 length is 17 residues. Between the trimmed V and J ends, which lost 2 bases and 0 bases, there was a span of 14 bases. CDR1 MNHEY and CDR2 SMNVEV come from the germline V gene (reference sequence). Written as DNA, the CDR3 is TGTGCCAGCAGTTTACGCCCCGGACTCAGCTCCTACAATGAGCAGTTCTTC. It encodes CASSLRPGLSSYNEQFF.

The chain links TRBV30 to TRBJ2-5; TRBD1 is a possible D gene (6 bases). The germline CDR1 and CDR2 sequences are GTSNPN and SVGIG (reference sequence). CDR3 length: 14 residues. V lost 4 bases and J 5 bases, leaving 17 bases between the germline ends. The CDR3 bases are TGTGCCTGGACCCCGACCGGGACACTCGAGACCCAGTACTTC. Its protein is CAWTPTGTLETQYF. Based on the CDR3 plus reference TRBV30 and TRBJ2-5, the full variable domain is SQTIHQWPATLVQPVGSPLSLECTVEGTSNPNLYWYRQAAGRGLQLLFYSVGIGQISSEVPQNLSASRPQDRQFILSSKKLLLSDSGFYLCAWTPTGTLETQYFGPGTRLLVL.

This clone has only one observation. This sequence joins TRBV3-1 (or the pseudogene TRBV3-2) and TRBJ2-1; D remains ambiguous. Trimming cost V 6 bases and J 2 bases, with 14 bases left between them. In germline, CDR1 is LGHDT, CDR2 YNNKEL (reference sequence). The CDR3 contains 15 residues. CDR3 nucleotides: TGTGCCAGCAGTCAGCCGACTCGGCCCTACAATGAGCAGTTCTTC. This gives the protein CASSQPTRPYNEQFF.

The chain recombines TRBV28 with TRBJ1-1; 7 bases fit TRBD1. V lost 0 bases and J lost 1; bases outside the gene matches: 8. The CDR3 covers 17 residues. Per germline, CDR1 MDHEN and CDR2 SYDVKM. This CDR3 reads CASSLWAGGSWNTEAFF. The DNA for the CDR3 is TGTGCCAGCAGTTTATGGGCAGGGGGATCGTGGAACACTGAAGCTTTCTTT.

This chain uses TRBV11-2 with TRBJ2-1; 8 bases align to TRBD1. V dropped 4 bases and J dropped 0; count of bases not matched to a gene: 8. The CDR3 covers 17 residues. Germline V gives CDR1 SGHAT, CDR2 FQNNGV. CDR3 sequence: CASSSPNRGSSYNEQFF. The CDR3 DNA reads as TGTGCCAGCAGCTCTCCAAACAGGGGGAGCTCCTACAATGAGCAGTTCTTC.

The rearrangement links TRBV12-3 or TRBV12-4 to TRBJ2-7; 7 bases are a match to TRBD1. Losses at the gene ends were 6 bases for V and 7 bases for J; bases not matched to a gene: 9. The CDR3 is made up of 13 amino acids. The CDR3 DNA sequence: TGTGCCAGCAGACCCGGGACAGCTATTGAGCAGTACTTC. Protein sequence: CASRPGTAIEQYF.

The gene calls are TRBV10-3 and TRBJ2-3; 9 positions match TRBD2. Unmatched junction bases numbered 9, after V lost 10 bases and J lost 4 bases. CDR1 is ENHRY and CDR2 is SYGVKD in the germline V gene. This CDR3 is built from 14 residues. CDR3 protein: CATGGGGVADTQYF. The CDR3 region has the DNA TGTGCCACGGGTGGCGGGGGGGTCGCAGATACGCAGTATTTT.

This clone was found a few times. The genes are TRBV28 and TRBJ1-6; perhaps TRBD1 as D (6 bases). The V gene's germline CDR1 is MDHEN and CDR2 SYDVKM. The length of the CDR3 is 19 residues. V was clipped by 4 bases and J by 5 bases, with 24 bases between them. CDR3 DNA: TGTGCCAGCAGTTCTACAACCAGGACAGCAAAGTACAATAATTCACCCCTCCACTTT. It codes for CASSSTTRTAKYNNSPLHF.

The rearrangement joins TRBV6-5 to TRBJ2-1, with no clear D. Trimming stripped 0 bases from V and 8 bases from J, with 8 bases between. From germline, CDR1 is MNHEY and CDR2 SVGAGI. This CDR3 is 13 amino acids long. The CDR3 region has the DNA TGTGCCAGCAGTTACTCTGCGGCTTATGAGCAGTTCTTC. Protein product: CASSYSAAYEQFF.

This chain connects TRBV6-5 to TRBJ1-1, with no clear D. Per the germline V gene, CDR1 is MNHEY and CDR2 is SVGAGI. V shed 0 bases and J shed 3 bases, with 5 bases lying between them. This CDR3 has 13 amino acids. Here the CDR3 DNA reads TGTGCCAGCAGTTACTCGATAGACACTGAAGCTTTCTTT. This codes for CASSYSIDTEAFF.

The V and J genes are TRBV7-2 and TRBJ1-6; no firm D call. Trimming shortened V by 2 bases and J by 7 bases, and 9 bases separated the two germline ends. There are 14 residues in the CDR3. Germline V gene lookup returns CDR1 SGHTA and CDR2 FQGNSA. The CDR3 nucleotides read TGTGCCAGCAGCTTAAGACTGGTAAATTCACCCCTCCACTTT. This translates into CASSLRLVNSPLHF.

The V gene is TRBV11-1, the J gene TRBJ2-5, with D hard to call. Deletions cut 2 bases from V and 4 bases from J, with 11 bases between. Germline CDR1 reads SGHAT; CDR2 reads FQDESV (reference sequence). The CDR3 totals 14 residues. For the CDR3, the DNA is TGTGCCAGCAGCTTAAACTTGTTTCGAGAGACCCAGTACTTC. Residues: CASSLNLFRETQYF.

This chain joins TRBV30 and TRBJ1-6; 7 nucleotides agree with TRBD1. The trim removed 8 bases at V and 0 bases at J, leaving 13 bases unmatched. This CDR3 comprises 17 residues. From germline, CDR1 is GTSNPN and CDR2 SVGIG (reference sequence). The CDR3 sequence is CALSLDRLSSYNSPLHF. The DNA for the CDR3 is TGTGCCCTATCGCTGGACAGGTTAAGCTCCTATAATTCACCCCTCCACTTT.

The J gene is TRBJ2-7, the V gene TRBV27; 8 positions match TRBD2. CDR3 size: 13 residues. Per the germline V gene, CDR1 is MNHEY and CDR2 is SMNVEV (reference sequence). V lost 5 bases and J lost 5; bases outside the gene matches: 5. The CDR3 coding sequence is TGTGCCAGCAGTCTCCGGGAGGGTGACGAGCAGTACTTC. Its translation: CASSLREGDEQYF.

V and J are TRBV7-9 and TRBJ1-5, with unresolved D. Trimming cost V 3 bases and J 5 bases, with 8 bases left between them. There are 13 residues in the CDR3. From germline, CDR1 is SEHNR and CDR2 FQNEAQ (reference sequence). The DNA for the CDR3 is TGTGCCAGCAGCTTTCTCCGCGATCAGCCCCAGCATTTT. This gives the protein CASSFLRDQPQHF.

The chain carries TRBV7-3 and TRBJ2-3, with 8 bases aligning to TRBD1. V was clipped by 6 bases and J by 4 bases; unmatched bases: 6. The CDR3 length is 14 residues. Germline lookup yields CDR1 SGHTA and CDR2 FQGTGA. The CDR3 loop is CASSPTGGPDTQYF. CDR3 DNA sequence: TGTGCCAGCAGTCCTACAGGGGGTCCAGATACGCAGTATTTT.

The V gene is TRBV28, the J gene TRBJ2-1; TRBD2 matches 7 bases. The CDR3 totals 17 residues. V was clipped by 3 bases and J by 4 bases; unmatched bases: 12. The germline V gene encodes CDR1 MDHEN and CDR2 SYDVKM. The CDR3 spells CASSFRASGSRYNEQFF. CDR3 DNA sequence: TGTGCCAGCAGTTTTAGGGCTAGCGGTAGTCGGTACAATGAGCAGTTCTTC.